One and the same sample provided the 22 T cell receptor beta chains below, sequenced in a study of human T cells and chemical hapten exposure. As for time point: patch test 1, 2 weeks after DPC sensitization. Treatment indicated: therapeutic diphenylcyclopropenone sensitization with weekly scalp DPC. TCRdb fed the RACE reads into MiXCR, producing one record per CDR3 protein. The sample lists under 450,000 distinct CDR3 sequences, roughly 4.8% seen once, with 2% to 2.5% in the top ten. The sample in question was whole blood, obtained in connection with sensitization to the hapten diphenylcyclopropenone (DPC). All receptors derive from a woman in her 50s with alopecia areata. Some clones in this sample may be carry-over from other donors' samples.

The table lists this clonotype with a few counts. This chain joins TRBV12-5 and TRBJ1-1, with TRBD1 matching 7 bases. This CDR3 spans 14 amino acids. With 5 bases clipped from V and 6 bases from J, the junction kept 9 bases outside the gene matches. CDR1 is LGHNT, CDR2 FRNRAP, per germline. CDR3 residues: CASGLGQVGPEAFF. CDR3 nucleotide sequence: TGTGCTAGTGGTCTCGGACAGGTGGGTCCTGAAGCTTTCTTT.

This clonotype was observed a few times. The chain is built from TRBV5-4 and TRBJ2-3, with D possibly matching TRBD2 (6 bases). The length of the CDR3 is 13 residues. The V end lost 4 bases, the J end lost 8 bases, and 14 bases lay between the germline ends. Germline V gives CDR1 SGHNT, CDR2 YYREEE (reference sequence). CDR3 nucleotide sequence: TGTGCCAGCAGCGCCACTAGCCGCGCTACGCAGTATTTT. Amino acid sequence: CASSATSRATQYF.

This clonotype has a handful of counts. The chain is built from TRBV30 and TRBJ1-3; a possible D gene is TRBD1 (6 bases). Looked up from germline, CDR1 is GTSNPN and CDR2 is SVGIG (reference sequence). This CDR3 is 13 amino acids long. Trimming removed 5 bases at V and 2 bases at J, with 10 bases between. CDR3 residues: CAWEGGPGNTIYF. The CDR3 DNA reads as TGTGCCTGGGAGGGGGGGCCTGGAAACACCATATATTTT.

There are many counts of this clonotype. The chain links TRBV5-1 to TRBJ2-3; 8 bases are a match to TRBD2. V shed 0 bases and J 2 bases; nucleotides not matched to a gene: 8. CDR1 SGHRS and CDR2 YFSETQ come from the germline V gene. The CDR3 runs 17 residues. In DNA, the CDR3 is TGCGCCAGCAGCTTGGATAGCCTAGCGGGCTTCACAGATACGCAGTATTTT. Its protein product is CASSLDSLAGFTDTQYF.

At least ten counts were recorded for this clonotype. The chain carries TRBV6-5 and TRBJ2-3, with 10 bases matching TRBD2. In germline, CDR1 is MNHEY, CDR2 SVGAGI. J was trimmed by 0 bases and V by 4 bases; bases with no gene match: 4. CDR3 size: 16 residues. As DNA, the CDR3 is TGTGCCAGCAGTTTTCTAGCGGGGGCCAGCACAGATACGCAGTATTTT. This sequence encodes CASSFLAGASTDTQYF.

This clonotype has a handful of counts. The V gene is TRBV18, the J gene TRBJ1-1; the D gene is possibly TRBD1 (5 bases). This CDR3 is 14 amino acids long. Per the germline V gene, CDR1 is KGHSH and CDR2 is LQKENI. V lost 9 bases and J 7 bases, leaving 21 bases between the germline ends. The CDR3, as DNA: TGTGCCAGTTACCGCAACACGGAAAGGGGTGAAGCTTTCTTT. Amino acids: CASYRNTERGEAFF.

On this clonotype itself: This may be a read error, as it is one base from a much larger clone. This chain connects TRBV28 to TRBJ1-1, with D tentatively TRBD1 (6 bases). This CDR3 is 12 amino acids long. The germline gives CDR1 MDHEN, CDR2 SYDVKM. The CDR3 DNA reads TGTGCCGGCGGAACAGGGAACACTGAAGCTCTCTTT. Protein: CAGGTGNTEALF.

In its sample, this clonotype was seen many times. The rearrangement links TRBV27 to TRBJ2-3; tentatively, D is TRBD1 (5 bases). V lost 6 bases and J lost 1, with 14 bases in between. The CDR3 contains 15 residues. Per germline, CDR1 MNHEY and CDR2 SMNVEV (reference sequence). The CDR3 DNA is TGTGCCAGCAGCTTAGGCGGACACCGCACAGATACGCAGTATTTT. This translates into CASSLGGHRTDTQYF.

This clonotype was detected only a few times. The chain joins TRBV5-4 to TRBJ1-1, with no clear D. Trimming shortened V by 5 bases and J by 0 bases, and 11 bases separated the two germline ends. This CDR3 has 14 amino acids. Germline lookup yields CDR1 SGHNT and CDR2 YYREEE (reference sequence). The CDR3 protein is CASSPPSMNTEAFF. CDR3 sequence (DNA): TGTGCCAGCAGTCCCCCCAGTATGAACACTGAAGCTTTCTTT.

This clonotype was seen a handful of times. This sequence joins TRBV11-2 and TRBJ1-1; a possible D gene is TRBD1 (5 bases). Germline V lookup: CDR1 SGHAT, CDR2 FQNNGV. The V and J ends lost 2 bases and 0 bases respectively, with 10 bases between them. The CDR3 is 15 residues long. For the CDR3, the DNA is TGTGCCAGCAGCTTATATGGAGGGGTGAACACTGAAGCTTTCTTT. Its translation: CASSLYGGVNTEAFF.

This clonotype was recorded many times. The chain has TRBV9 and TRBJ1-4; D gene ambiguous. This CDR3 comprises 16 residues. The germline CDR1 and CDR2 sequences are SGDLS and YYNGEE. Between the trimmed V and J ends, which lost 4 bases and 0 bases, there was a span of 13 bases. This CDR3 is CASSPSITTTNEKLFF. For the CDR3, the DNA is TGTGCCAGCAGCCCGAGCATTACTACAACTAATGAAAAACTGTTTTTT.

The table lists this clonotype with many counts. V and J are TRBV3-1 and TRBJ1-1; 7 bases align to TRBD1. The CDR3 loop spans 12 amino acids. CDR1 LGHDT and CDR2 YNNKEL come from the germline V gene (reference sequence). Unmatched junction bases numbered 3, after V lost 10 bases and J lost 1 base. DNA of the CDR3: TGTGCCATTCGACAGGGGAACACTGAAGCTTTCTTT. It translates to CAIRQGNTEAFF.

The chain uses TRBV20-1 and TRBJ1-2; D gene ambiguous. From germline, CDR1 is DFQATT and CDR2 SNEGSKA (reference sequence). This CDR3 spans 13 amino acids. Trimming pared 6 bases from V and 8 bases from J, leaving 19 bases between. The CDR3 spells CSAEREIGDGYTF. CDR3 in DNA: TGCAGTGCCGAGAGGGAGATCGGCGACGGCTACACCTTC.

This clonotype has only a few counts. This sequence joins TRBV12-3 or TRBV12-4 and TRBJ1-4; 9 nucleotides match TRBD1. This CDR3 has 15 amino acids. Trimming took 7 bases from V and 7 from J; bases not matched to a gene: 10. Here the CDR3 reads CASTHHRGRVEKLFF. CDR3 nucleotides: TGTGCCAGCACCCACCACAGGGGGCGAGTTGAAAAACTGTTTTTT.

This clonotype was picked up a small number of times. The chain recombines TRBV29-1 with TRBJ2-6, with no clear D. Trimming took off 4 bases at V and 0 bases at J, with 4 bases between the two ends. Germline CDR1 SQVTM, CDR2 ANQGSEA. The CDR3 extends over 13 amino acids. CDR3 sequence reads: CSVGSSGANVLTF. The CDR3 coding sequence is TGCAGCGTTGGGAGCTCTGGGGCCAACGTCCTGACTTTC.

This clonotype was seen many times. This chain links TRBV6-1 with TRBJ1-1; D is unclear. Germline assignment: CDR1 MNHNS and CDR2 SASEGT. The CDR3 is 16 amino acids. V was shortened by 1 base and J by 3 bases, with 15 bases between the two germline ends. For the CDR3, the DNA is TGTGCCAGCAGTGAAGAGATTGGCAAAAAATACACTGAAGCTTTCTTT. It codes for CASSEEIGKKYTEAFF.

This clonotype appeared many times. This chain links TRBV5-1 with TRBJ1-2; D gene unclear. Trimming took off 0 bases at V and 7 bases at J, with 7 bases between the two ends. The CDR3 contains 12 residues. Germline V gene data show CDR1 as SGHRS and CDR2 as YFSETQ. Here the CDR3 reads CASSLDSRGYTF. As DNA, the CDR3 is TGCGCCAGCAGCTTGGACAGTCGTGGCTACACCTTC.

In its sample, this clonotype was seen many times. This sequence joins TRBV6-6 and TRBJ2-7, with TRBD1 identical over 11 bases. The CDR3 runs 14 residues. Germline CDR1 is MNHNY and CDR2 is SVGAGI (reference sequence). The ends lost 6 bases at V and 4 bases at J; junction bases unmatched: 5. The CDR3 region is CASRPGQGGYEQYF. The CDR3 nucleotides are TGTGCCAGCAGACCGGGACAGGGGGGGTACGAGCAGTACTTC.

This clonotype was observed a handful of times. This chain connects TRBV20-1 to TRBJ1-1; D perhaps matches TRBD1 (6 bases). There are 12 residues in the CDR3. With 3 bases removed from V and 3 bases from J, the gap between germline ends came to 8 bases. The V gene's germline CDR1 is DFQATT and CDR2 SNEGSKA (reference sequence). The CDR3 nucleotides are TGCAGTGCTAGTGCAGGGGACACTGAAGCTTTCTTT. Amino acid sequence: CSASAGDTEAFF.

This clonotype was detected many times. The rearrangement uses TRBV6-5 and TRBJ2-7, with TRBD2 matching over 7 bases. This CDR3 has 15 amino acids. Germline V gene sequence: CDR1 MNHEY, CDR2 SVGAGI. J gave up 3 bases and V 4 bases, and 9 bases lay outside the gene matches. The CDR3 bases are TGTGCCAGCAGTTCCAGCGCGGGGGTTCTCTACGAGCAGTACTTC. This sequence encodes CASSSSAGVLYEQYF.

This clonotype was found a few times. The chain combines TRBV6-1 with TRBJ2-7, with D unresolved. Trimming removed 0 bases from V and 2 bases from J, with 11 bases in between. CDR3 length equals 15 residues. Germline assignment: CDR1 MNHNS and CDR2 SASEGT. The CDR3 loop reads CASSEAWVGPYEQYF. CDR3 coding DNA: TGTGCCAGCAGTGAAGCCTGGGTGGGTCCCTACGAGCAGTACTTC.

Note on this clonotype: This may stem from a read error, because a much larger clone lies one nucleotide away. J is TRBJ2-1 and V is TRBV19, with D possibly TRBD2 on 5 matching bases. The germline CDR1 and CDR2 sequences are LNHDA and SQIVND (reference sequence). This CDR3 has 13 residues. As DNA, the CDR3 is TGTGCCAGTAGTAACTGGGCCGGGAATGTGCAGTTCTTC. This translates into CASSNWAGNVQFF.